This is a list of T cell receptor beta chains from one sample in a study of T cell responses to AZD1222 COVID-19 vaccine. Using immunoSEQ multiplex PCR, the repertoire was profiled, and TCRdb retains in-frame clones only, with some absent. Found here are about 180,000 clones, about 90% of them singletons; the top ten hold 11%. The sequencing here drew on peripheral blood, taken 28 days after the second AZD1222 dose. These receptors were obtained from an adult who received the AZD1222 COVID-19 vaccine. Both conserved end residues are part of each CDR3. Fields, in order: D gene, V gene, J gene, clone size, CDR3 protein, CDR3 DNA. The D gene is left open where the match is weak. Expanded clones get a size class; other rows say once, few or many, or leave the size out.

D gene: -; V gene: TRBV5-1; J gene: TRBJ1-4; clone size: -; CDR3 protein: CASSLQAPGGGLFF; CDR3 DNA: TGCGCCAGCAGCTTGCAGGCCCCGGGGGGTGGTCTGTTTTTT
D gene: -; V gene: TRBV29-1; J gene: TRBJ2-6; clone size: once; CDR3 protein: CSAMVGRQTVYSGANVLTF; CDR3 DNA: TGCAGCGCAATGGTAGGGAGGCAGACAGTATACTCTGGGGCCAACGTCCTGACTTTC
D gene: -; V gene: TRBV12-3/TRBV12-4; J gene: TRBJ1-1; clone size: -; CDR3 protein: CASSLHQNTEAFF; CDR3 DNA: TGTGCCAGCAGCCTACACCAAAACACTGAAGCTTTCTTT
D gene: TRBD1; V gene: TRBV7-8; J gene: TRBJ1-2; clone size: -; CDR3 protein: CASSALTGVYGYTF; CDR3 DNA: TGTGCCAGCAGCGCGCTGACAGGGGTGTACGGCTACACCTTC
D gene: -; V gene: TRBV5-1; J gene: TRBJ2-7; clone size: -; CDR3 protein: CASSLGGVDYEQYF; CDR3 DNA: TGCGCCAGCAGCTTGGGCGGGGTCGACTACGAGCAGTACTTC
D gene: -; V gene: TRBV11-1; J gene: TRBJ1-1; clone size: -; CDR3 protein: CASSTEMNTEAFF; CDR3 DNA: TGTGCCAGCAGTACGGAGATGAACACTGAAGCTTTCTTT
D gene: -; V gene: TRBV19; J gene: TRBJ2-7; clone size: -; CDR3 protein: CASSISGSYEQYF; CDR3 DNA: TGTGCCAGTAGTATCTCGGGATCCTACGAGCAGTACTTC
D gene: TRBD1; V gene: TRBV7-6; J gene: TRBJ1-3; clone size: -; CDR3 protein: CASSRTGTDGNTIYF; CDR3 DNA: TGTGCCAGCAGCCGAACAGGGACAGATGGAAACACCATATATTTT
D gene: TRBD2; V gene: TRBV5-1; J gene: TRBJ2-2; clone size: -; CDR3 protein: CASSSPRGGSATGELFF; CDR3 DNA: TGCGCCAGCAGCTCCCCTCGGGGAGGGAGCGCCACCGGGGAGCTGTTTTTT
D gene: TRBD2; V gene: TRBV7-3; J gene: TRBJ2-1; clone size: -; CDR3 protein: CASSLAGGPPSYNEQFF; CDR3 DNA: TGTGCCAGCAGCTTAGCGGGGGGGCCCCCGAGCTACAATGAGCAGTTCTTC
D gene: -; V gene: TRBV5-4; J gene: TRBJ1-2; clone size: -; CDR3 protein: CASSYGQNYGYTF; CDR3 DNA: TGTGCCAGCAGCTATGGACAGAACTATGGCTACACCTTC
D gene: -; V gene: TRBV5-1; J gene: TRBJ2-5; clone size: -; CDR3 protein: CASSLSGEAQETQYF; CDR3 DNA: TGCGCCAGCAGCTTGTCTGGGGAGGCCCAAGAGACCCAGTACTTC
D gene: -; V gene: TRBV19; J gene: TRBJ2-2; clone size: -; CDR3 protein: CASSNRANTGELFF; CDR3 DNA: TGTGCCAGTAGTAACAGGGCAAACACCGGGGAGCTGTTTTTT
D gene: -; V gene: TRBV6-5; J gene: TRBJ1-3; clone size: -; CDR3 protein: CASRPLSISGNTIYF; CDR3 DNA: TGTGCCAGCAGACCCCTAAGTATCTCTGGAAACACCATATATTTT
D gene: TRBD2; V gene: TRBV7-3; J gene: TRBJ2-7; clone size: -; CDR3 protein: CASSLIGTSGKPYEQYF; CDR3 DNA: TGTGCCAGCAGCTTAATTGGGACTAGCGGGAAACCCTACGAGCAGTACTTC
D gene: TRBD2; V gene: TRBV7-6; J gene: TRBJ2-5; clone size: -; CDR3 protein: CASSPGLAGSLQETQYF; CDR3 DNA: TGTGCCAGCAGCCCAGGACTAGCGGGGTCCCTACAAGAGACCCAGTACTTC
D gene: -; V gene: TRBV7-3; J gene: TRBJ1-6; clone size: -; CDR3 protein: CASSLTGGRDSYNSPLHF; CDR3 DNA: TGTGCCAGCAGCTTAACTGGAGGAAGGGACTCCTATAATTCACCCCTCCACTTT
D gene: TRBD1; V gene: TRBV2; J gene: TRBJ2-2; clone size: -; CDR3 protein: CASSERGRGETGELFF; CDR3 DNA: TGTGCCAGCAGTGAAAGGGGGCGCGGAGAGACCGGGGAGCTGTTTTTT
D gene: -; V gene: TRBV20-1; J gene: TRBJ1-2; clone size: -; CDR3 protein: CSASGGTSRYGYTF; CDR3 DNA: TGCAGTGCTAGTGGGGGGACCTCCCGATATGGCTACACCTTC
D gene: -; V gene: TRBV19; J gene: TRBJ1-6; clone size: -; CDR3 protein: CASALNPGTNSPLHF; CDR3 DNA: TGTGCCAGTGCTCTAAATCCAGGGACTAATTCACCCCTCCACTTT
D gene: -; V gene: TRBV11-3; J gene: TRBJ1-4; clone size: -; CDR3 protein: CASSLDTGAFNEKLFF; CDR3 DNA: TGTGCCAGCAGCTTAGATACGGGCGCCTTTAATGAAAAACTGTTTTTT
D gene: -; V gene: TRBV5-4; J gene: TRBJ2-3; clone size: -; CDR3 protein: CASRNKRGALQGPTDTQYF; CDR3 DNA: TGTGCCAGCAGGAACAAACGGGGGGCCCTACAGGGTCCAACAGATACGCAGTATTTT
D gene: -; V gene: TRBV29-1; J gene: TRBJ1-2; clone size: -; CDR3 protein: CSVEDVRGFYGYTF; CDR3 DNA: TGCAGCGTTGAAGATGTGCGGGGGTTCTATGGCTACACCTTC
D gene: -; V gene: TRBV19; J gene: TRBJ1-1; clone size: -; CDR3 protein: CASSAFRGIGRNTEAFF; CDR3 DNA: TGTGCCAGTAGTGCCTTCAGGGGAATTGGTAGGAACACTGAAGCTTTCTTT
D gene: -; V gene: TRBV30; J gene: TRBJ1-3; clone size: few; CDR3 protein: CAWGASGNTIYF; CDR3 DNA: TGTGCCTGGGGGGCCTCTGGAAACACCATATATTTT
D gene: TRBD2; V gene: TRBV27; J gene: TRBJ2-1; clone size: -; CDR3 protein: CASSSASLAGYNEQFF; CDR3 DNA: TGTGCCAGCAGTTCCGCCTCCCTAGCGGGGTACAATGAGCAGTTCTTC
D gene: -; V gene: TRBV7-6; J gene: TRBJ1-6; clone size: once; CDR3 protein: CASSLGVMENSPLHF; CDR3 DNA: TGTGCCAGCAGCTTAGGAGTTATGGAGAATTCACCCCTCCACTTT
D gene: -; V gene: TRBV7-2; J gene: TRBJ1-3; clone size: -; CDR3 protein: CASSPQVGSGNTIYF; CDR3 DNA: TGTGCCAGCAGCCCGCAAGTAGGGTCTGGAAACACCATATATTTT
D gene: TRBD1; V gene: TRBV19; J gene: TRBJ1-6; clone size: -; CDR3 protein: CASSTGTGSNSPLHF; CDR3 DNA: TGTGCCAGTAGCACAGGGACAGGGTCTAATTCACCCCTCCACTTT
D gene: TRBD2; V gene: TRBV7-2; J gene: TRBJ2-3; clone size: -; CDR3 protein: CASSLGLATDTQYF; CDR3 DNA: TGTGCCAGCAGCCTGGGACTAGCGACAGATACGCAGTATTTT
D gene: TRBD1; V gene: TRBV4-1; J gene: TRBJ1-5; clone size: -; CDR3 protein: CASSPGQGVDQPQHF; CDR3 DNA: TGCGCCAGCAGCCCTGGACAGGGAGTGGATCAGCCCCAGCATTTT
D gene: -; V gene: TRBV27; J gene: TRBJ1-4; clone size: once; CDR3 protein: CASSLTGAGEKLFF; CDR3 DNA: TGTGCCAGCAGCCTGACGGGCGCCGGTGAAAAACTGTTTTTT
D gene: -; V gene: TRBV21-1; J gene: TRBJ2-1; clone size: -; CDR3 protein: CASSIIPRGLAGGVNEQFF; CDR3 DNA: TGTGCCAGCAGCATTATCCCACGTGGACTAGCGGGGGGAGTAAATGAGCAGTTCTTC
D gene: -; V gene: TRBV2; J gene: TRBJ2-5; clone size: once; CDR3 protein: CASSEASRSQETQYF; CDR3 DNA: TGTGCCAGCAGTGAAGCATCGAGATCTCAAGAGACCCAGTACTTC
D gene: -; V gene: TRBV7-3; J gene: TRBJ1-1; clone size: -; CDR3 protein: CASSVARGAEAFF; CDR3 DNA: TGTGCCAGCAGCGTTGCAAGGGGCGCTGAAGCTTTCTTT
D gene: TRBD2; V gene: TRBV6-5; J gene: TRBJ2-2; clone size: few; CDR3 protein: CATAPVAGDTGELFF; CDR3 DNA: TGTGCCACCGCCCCGGTAGCGGGGGACACCGGGGAGCTGTTTTTT
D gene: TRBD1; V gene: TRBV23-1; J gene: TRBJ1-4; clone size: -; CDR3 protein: CASSQSGQGGREKLFF; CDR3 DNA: TGCGCCAGCAGTCAATCGGGACAGGGCGGGAGGGAAAAACTGTTTTTT
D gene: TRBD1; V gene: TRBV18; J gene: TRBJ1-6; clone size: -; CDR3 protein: CASSFRGSSYNSPLHF; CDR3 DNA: TGTGCCAGCTCCTTCAGGGGGAGCTCCTATAATTCACCCCTCCACTTT
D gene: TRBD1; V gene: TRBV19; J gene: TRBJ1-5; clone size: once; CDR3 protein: CASKEQGARNQPQHF; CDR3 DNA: TGTGCCAGTAAAGAACAGGGGGCTCGCAATCAGCCCCAGCATTTT
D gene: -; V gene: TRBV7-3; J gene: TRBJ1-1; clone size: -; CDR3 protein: CASSRDAGNTEAFF; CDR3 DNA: TGTGCCAGCAGCCGTGACGCTGGGAACACTGAAGCTTTCTTT
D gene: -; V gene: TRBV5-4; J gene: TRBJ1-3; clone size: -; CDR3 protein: CASSVQGGNTIYF; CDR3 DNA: TGTGCCAGCAGCGTGCAGGGAGGAAACACCATATATTTT
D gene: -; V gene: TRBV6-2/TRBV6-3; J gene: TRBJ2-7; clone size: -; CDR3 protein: CASSYPQGSSYEQYF; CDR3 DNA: TGTGCCAGCAGTTACCCCCAGGGTAGCTCCTACGAGCAGTACTTC
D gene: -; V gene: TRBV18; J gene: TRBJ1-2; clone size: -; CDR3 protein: CASSREQGPYGYTF; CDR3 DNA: TGTGCCAGCTCACGGGAGCAGGGACCATATGGCTACACCTTC
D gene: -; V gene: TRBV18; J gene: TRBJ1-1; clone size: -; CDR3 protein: CASSPVGAGNTEAFF; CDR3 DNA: TGTGCCAGCTCACCAGTCGGGGCGGGAAACACTGAAGCTTTCTTT
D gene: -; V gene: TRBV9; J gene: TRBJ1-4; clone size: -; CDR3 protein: CASSVSPVGSVGEKLFF; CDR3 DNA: TGTGCCAGCAGCGTATCCCCTGTGGGTTCAGTTGGCGAAAAACTGTTTTTT
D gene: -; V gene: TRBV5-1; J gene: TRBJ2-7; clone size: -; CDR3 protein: CASSSTGAGTEQYF; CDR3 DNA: TGCGCCAGCAGCTCCACCGGGGCTGGCACGGAGCAGTACTTC
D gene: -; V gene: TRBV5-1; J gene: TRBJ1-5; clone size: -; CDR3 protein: CASSLDSYSNQPQHF; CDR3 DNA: TGCGCCAGCAGCTTGGACAGTTATAGCAATCAGCCCCAGCATTTT
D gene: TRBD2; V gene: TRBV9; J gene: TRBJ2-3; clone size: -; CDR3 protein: CASSAITGTSGVLADTQYF; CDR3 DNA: TGTGCCAGCAGCGCAATCACCGGGACTAGCGGGGTGCTGGCAGATACGCAGTATTTT
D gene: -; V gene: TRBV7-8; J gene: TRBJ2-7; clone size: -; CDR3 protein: CASSLRSGLYEQYF; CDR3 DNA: TGTGCCAGCAGCTTAAGAAGCGGCCTCTACGAGCAGTACTTC
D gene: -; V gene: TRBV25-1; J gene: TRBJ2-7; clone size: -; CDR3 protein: CASSEPRGRTYEQYF; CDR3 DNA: TGTGCCAGCAGTGAACCCAGGGGGAGGACCTACGAGCAGTACTTC
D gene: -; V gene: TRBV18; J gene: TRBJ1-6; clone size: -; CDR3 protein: CASSPPGNVDSPLHF; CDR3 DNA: TGTGCCAGCTCACCACCGGGGAACGTGGATTCACCCCTCCACTTT